These 23 T cell receptor beta chains share one sample of origin, sequenced in a study of radiation and T cells in renal cell carcinoma. Documented treatment: 15 Gy SBRT to primary tumor, nephrectomy 4 weeks later. Profiled with immunoSEQ multiplex PCR; TCRdb holds only in-frame clones, not every one. The sample lists around 16,000 clones; roughly 45% were seen once. The starting material was tumor tissue, obtained from a patient whose treatment included radiotherapy and nephrectomy. The receptors stem from a woman in her sixties with renal cell carcinoma.

This clone was seen repeatedly, ten times or more. The V call is TRBV7-2, the J call TRBJ2-3; maybe TRBD2 (6 bases). The CDR3 has 14 amino acids. With 4 bases removed from V and 5 bases from J, the gap between germline ends came to 13 bases. CDR1 and CDR2 (germline): SGHTA, FQGNSA. The CDR3, as DNA: TGTGCCAGCAGCTGGAGGGGTCGGGGAGATACGCAGTATTTT. It yields the protein CASSWRGRGDTQYF.

This clone ranks as medium-sized (0.01 to 0.1%). The V call is TRBV4-2, the J call TRBJ2-7; a possible D gene is TRBD2 (6 bases). Germline V CDR1 and CDR2: LGHNA, YNFKEQ. V dropped 6 bases and J dropped 5 bases, with 17 bases sitting between them. The CDR3 sequence is 14 residues long. CDR3 DNA sequence: TGTGCCAGCAGTCTGGGGGGAGAGAGGGACGAGCAGTACTTC. It encodes CASSLGGERDEQYF.

This clone has only a few counts. V gene TRBV2 combines with J gene TRBJ1-6, with 7 bases matching TRBD1. CDR3 size: 14 residues. V shed 7 bases, J shed 6 bases, and the junction held 6 bases outside the gene matches. CDR1 SNHLY and CDR2 FYNNEI come from the germline V gene. For the CDR3, the DNA is TGTGCCAGCACTGGGACAGCCCGTAATTCACCCCTCCACTTT. This gives the protein CASTGTARNSPLHF.

This chain uses TRBV6-6 with TRBJ2-4, with D tentatively TRBD1 or TRBD2 (6 bases each). V lost 0 bases and J lost 7, with 13 bases in between. The CDR3 totals 15 residues. CDR1 is MNHNY and CDR2 is SVGAGI in the germline V gene (reference sequence). CDR3 DNA sequence: TGTGCCAGCAGTTACTCGAATCAGGGGAGGAACATTCAGTACTTC. Translation gives CASSYSNQGRNIQYF.

Only a few counts were recorded for this clone. The V gene is TRBV2, the J gene TRBJ2-3; 7 bases fit TRBD1. Germline values: CDR1 SNHLY, CDR2 FYNNEI. Trimming took 7 bases from V and 0 from J; bases not matched to a gene: 7. The CDR3 runs to 15 residues. The CDR3 region is CASNQDRLSTDTQYF. CDR3 DNA: TGTGCCAGCAACCAGGACAGGCTTAGCACAGATACGCAGTATTTT.

This clone was observed a handful of times. A read error may account for a junction end that differs from germline. The chain links TRBV5-1 to TRBJ2-2; possibly TRBD1 for D (5 bases). From germline, CDR1 is SGHRS and CDR2 YFSETQ. CDR3 size: 14 residues. In DNA form, the CDR3 reads TGTGCCAGCAGGCCTGACAGATACACCGGGGAGCTGTTTTTT. This translates into CASRPDRYTGELFF.

This sequence joins TRBV19 and TRBJ2-7; the match to TRBD2 covers 7 bases. Germline V CDR1 and CDR2: LNHDA, SQIVND (reference sequence). The ends lost 0 bases at V and 9 bases at J; junction bases unmatched: 5. CDR3 length: 13 residues. CDR3 region: CASSIDPGGVQYF. CDR3 coding DNA: TGTGCCAGTAGTATAGACCCGGGAGGTGTGCAGTACTTC. The full variable domain, its missing parts supplied by reference TRBV19 and TRBJ2-7, is DGGITQSPKYLFRKEGQNVTLSCEQNLNHDAMYWYRQDPGQGLRLIYYSQIVNDFQKGDIAEGYSVSREKKESFPLTVTSAQKNPTAFYLCASSIDPGGVQYFGPGTRLTVT.

The gene calls are TRBV19 and TRBJ2-5; possible D gene TRBD2, 7 bases. This CDR3 region has 14 residues. Germline V lookup: CDR1 LNHDA, CDR2 SQIVND (reference sequence). V was clipped by 9 bases and J by 3 bases, with 17 bases between them. The CDR3 is CASRLGAGEETQYF. CDR3 bases: TGTGCCAGCCGTTTGGGGGCGGGGGAAGAGACCCAGTACTTC.

The rearrangement links TRBV29-1 to TRBJ1-1, with D possibly TRBD1 on 6 matching bases. Germline loops: CDR1 SQVTM, CDR2 ANQGSEA. The CDR3 is made up of 14 amino acids. The V and J ends lost 7 bases and 5 bases respectively, with 20 bases between them. The CDR3 DNA reads TGCAGCGCTGGCTGGGCAGGGGTGGGGACTGAAGCTTTCTTT. It translates to CSAGWAGVGTEAFF.

The V and J genes are TRBV27 and TRBJ2-5; 10 bases match TRBD1. CDR1 is MNHEY and CDR2 is SMNVEV in the germline V gene (reference sequence). This CDR3 has 17 amino acids. With 3 bases clipped from V and 5 bases from J, the junction kept 12 bases outside the gene matches. In nucleotides, the CDR3 is TGTGCCAGCAGTTTCCACGGGACAGGGGCTATCCGGGAGACCCAGTACTTC. Translated, it gives CASSFHGTGAIRETQYF.

This clone was seen a few times. The V call is TRBV28, the J call TRBJ1-3; D possibly corresponds to TRBD1 (5 bases). Trimming shortened V by 2 bases and J by 9 bases, and 17 bases separated the two germline ends. The CDR3 is made up of 15 amino acids. The germline V gene has CDR1 MDHEN and CDR2 SYDVKM. The CDR3 is CASSLRVSPGGTIYF. The CDR3 DNA sequence: TGTGCCAGCAGTTTAAGAGTGAGCCCTGGGGGCACCATATATTTT.

In this sample, this clone turned up many times. This sequence joins TRBV6-6 and TRBJ1-6; D may be TRBD1 (6 bases). Per the germline V gene, CDR1 is MNHNY and CDR2 is SVGAGI (reference sequence). This CDR3 region has 15 residues. Trimming pared 4 bases from V and 7 bases from J, leaving 14 bases between. CDR3 sequence (DNA): TGTGCCAGCAGTTCCTGGCCGGGGACAAATTCACCCCTCCACTTT. Its protein is CASSSWPGTNSPLHF.

This chain connects TRBV6-5 to TRBJ1-5; no clear D gene. Trimming pared 2 bases from V and 4 bases from J, leaving 9 bases between. CDR3 size: 14 residues. Germline V gives CDR1 MNHEY, CDR2 SVGAGI. CDR3 region: CASSYGGGNQPQHF. CDR3 sequence (DNA): TGTGCCAGCAGTTACGGTGGAGGAAATCAGCCCCAGCATTTT.

This clone was seen only a few times. The V and J genes are TRBV6-5 and TRBJ1-6; D possibly corresponds to TRBD1 (6 bases). This CDR3 contains 14 residues. CDR1 MNHEY and CDR2 SVGAGI come from the germline V gene. Trimming took 8 bases from V and 8 from J, leaving 16 bases between them. The CDR3 nucleotides are TGTGCCAGCTCCCTAGGCAGGGGTTATTCACCCCTCCACTTT. The encoded protein is CASSLGRGYSPLHF.

This chain uses TRBV19 with TRBJ1-1; no firm D call. Germline CDR1 and CDR2: LNHDA and SQIVND (reference sequence). V lost 5 bases to trimming and J lost 3 bases, with 19 bases between them. The CDR3 length is 16 residues. The CDR3: CASSSLPQVRHTEAFF. The DNA of the CDR3 is TGTGCCAGTAGTTCCCTTCCTCAGGTCCGCCACACTGAAGCTTTCTTT.

This clone was seen a few times. The chain joins TRBV4-2 to TRBJ2-3, with D unclear. V was clipped by 3 bases and J by 5 bases, with 6 bases between them. The length of the CDR3 is 12 residues. Germline V gene lookup returns CDR1 LGHNA and CDR2 YNFKEQ. CDR3 DNA: TGTGCCAGCAGCCACCTACAAGATACGCAGTATTTT. It yields the protein CASSHLQDTQYF.

This clone showed up many times. The rearrangement uses TRBV9 and TRBJ2-2, with D unresolved. V lost 2 bases, J lost 2 bases, and 7 bases lay in between. Germline V CDR1 and CDR2: SGDLS, YYNGEE. This CDR3 is 14 amino acids long. The CDR3 bases are TGTGCCAGCAGCGTTAAGAGCAACACCGGGGAGCTGTTTTTT. Translated: CASSVKSNTGELFF.

The table lists this clone with many counts. The V gene is TRBV4-2, the J gene TRBJ2-1, with D possibly TRBD2 on 6 matching bases. V was pared by 1 base and J by 0 bases, with 10 bases between. Germline V CDR1 and CDR2: LGHNA, YNFKEQ. The CDR3 is made up of 16 amino acids. The CDR3 sequence: CASSQGVGGSYNEQFF. CDR3 bases: TGTGCCAGCAGCCAAGGAGTGGGAGGCTCCTACAATGAGCAGTTCTTC.

This clone was picked up many times. The chain couples TRBV5-4 to TRBJ2-7; the match to TRBD2 covers 7 bases. Losses at the gene ends were 7 bases for V and 6 bases for J; bases not matched to a gene: 10. The V gene's germline CDR1 is SGHNT and CDR2 YYREEE (reference sequence). This CDR3 is built from 13 residues. CDR3: CASGAAGSGEQYF. The CDR3 DNA follows: TGTGCCAGCGGGGCAGCGGGATCTGGCGAGCAGTACTTC. The full variable domain, with the rest looked up from reference TRBV5-4 and TRBJ2-7, is ETGVTQSPTHLIKTRGQQVTLRCSSQSGHNTVSWYQQALGQGPQFIFQYYREEENGRGNFPPRFSGLQFPNYSSELNVNALELDDSALYLCASGAAGSGEQYFGPGTRLTVT.

Details on this clone: Additional DNA sequences in this sample encode the identical CDR3. The chain joins TRBV6-5 to TRBJ2-7; 10 bases map to TRBD1. Germline lookup yields CDR1 MNHEY and CDR2 SVGAGI. There are 14 residues in the CDR3. V shed 7 bases and J 7 bases; nucleotides not matched to a gene: 10. The CDR3 DNA reads as TGTGCCAGCACTATCCGGGACAGGGGCCGTGAGCAGTACTTC. Translating it yields CASTIRDRGREQYF.

The genes are TRBV5-4 and TRBJ2-4; the D gene is possibly TRBD2 (5 bases). Germline CDR1 and CDR2: SGHNT and YYREEE (reference sequence). The CDR3 is 15 residues long. V lost 4 bases, J lost 1 base, and 12 bases lay in between. The CDR3: CASSPSGAAKNIQYF. The CDR3 DNA is TGTGCCAGCAGCCCGAGCGGAGCGGCCAAAAACATTCAGTACTTC.

The chain is built from TRBV9 and TRBJ1-5; D may be TRBD1 (6 bases). The CDR3 is 14 amino acids. V lost 4 bases and J lost 1, with 9 bases in between. The germline CDR1 and CDR2 sequences are SGDLS and YYNGEE. CDR3 sequence reads: CASSKGGSNQPQHF. CDR3 nucleotides: TGTGCCAGCAGCAAAGGGGGGAGCAATCAGCCCCAGCATTTT.

This clone was picked up a small number of times. The J gene is TRBJ1-2, the V gene TRBV9; the match to TRBD1 covers 7 bases. Germline CDR1 is SGDLS and CDR2 is YYNGEE. The CDR3 extends over 14 amino acids. V dropped 1 base and J dropped 5; count of bases not matched to a gene: 5. DNA for the CDR3: TGTGCCAGCAGCGTATCGACAGGGATATATGGCTACACCTTC. Translation gives CASSVSTGIYGYTF. The variable domain in full, completed from reference TRBV9 and TRBJ1-2, reads DSGVTQTPKHLITATGQRVTLRCSPRSGDLSVYWYQQSLDQGLQFLIQYYNGEERAKGNILERFSAQQFPDLHSELNLSSLELGDSALYFCASSVSTGIYGYTFGSGTRLTVV.